This entry lists 23 T cell receptor beta chains sequenced from one sample in a study of beta chain features in type 1 diabetes. Whole-study findings and limits: Moderate yet significant TCRB CDR3 shortening was seen in Type 1 diabetes patients in all four CD4+ subsets.

The antigens of these receptors remain unknown. Expressed TCRB transcripts were sequenced, since all the RNA that had been isolated was reverse transcribed. Clones were sequenced by immunoSEQ multiplex PCR, and TCRdb holds only the in-frame ones, with some missing. Of a few hundred thousand clones detected, about 23% appear once; the ten largest clones hold around 0.011%. Input material: naive CD4+ T cells from blood. These receptors all stem from a woman aged 25 to 39 with type 1 diabetes.

This clone has more than one count but fewer than ten. The rearrangement links TRBV10-3 to TRBJ2-7; tentative D call: TRBD1 (5 bases). The CDR3 loop spans 14 amino acids. Trimming removed 8 bases at V and 4 bases at J, with 18 bases between. The germline gives CDR1 ENHRY, CDR2 SYGVKD. This CDR3 reads CAIPSRADHYEQYF. CDR3 sequence (DNA): TGTGCCATCCCCAGCAGGGCCGACCATTACGAGCAGTACTTC.

The chain links TRBV2 to TRBJ2-7, with D possibly TRBD2 on 6 matching bases. The germline V gene encodes CDR1 SNHLY and CDR2 FYNNEI. The CDR3 totals 13 residues. V was cut by 10 bases and J by 5 bases, with 18 bases left in between. CDR3 region: CATNLGGGNEQYF. The CDR3 DNA reads as TGTGCCACCAACCTCGGTGGGGGGAACGAGCAGTACTTC.

The V and J genes are TRBV9 and TRBJ2-1; D is possibly TRBD2 (5 bases). The CDR3 sequence is 14 residues long. Germline V gene lookup returns CDR1 SGDLS and CDR2 YYNGEE. V was pared by 3 bases and J by 2 bases, with 9 bases between. For the CDR3, the DNA is TGTGCCAGCAGCGCCGGGGTCACCTACAATGAGCAGTTCTTC. Translated, it gives CASSAGVTYNEQFF.

The genes are TRBV5-4 and TRBJ2-1; 10 bases are shared with TRBD2. Germline lookup yields CDR1 SGHNT and CDR2 YYREEE (reference sequence). The CDR3 consists of 16 residues. J gave up 7 bases and V 1 base, and 8 bases lay outside the gene matches. CDR3 nucleotides: TGTGCCAGCAGCTTGCGGGGGGGACTAGCGCTTAATGAGCAGTTCTTC. It encodes CASSLRGGLALNEQFF.

The rearrangement links TRBV11-1 to TRBJ1-2; D is perhaps TRBD1 (5 bases). Per the germline V gene, CDR1 is SGHAT and CDR2 is FQDESV (reference sequence). Trimming stripped 5 bases from V and 3 bases from J, with 13 bases between. The CDR3 is 14 amino acids. CDR3 loop: CASSPPTAHYGYTF. The CDR3 DNA sequence: TGTGCCAGCAGCCCCCCGACAGCCCACTATGGCTACACCTTC.

Concerning this clone: One end of the junction fails to match germline, which may point to a read error. This chain joins TRBV28 and TRBJ2-5; tentative D call: TRBD1 (6 bases). This CDR3 region has 16 residues. In germline, CDR1 is MDHEN, CDR2 SYDVKM. The CDR3 DNA follows: TGTGCCAGCAGCTTATCCTCCGGGACAACTCAAGAGACCCAGTACTTC. This gives the protein CASSLSSGTTQETQYF.

This chain joins TRBV14 and TRBJ2-3; TRBD2 aligns across 8 bases. Trimming at V came to 1 base and at J to 3 bases, leaving 0 bases not matched to a gene. Germline CDR1 and CDR2: SGHDN and FVKESK. The CDR3 has 14 residues. The DNA of the CDR3 is TGTGCCAGCAGCCAAGTAGCGGGGACAGATACGCAGTATTTT. Amino acids: CASSQVAGTDTQYF.

This clone came up a few times. The chain joins TRBV6-5 to TRBJ1-2, with TRBD1 identical over 7 bases. The CDR3 runs to 14 residues. Germline-derived CDR1 and CDR2 are MNHEY and SVGAGI. V gave up 3 bases and J gave up 7 bases; unmatched junction bases: 8. CDR3 sequence reads: CASSYLDRSTGYTF. The CDR3, as DNA: TGTGCCAGCAGTTATCTGGACAGGTCGACTGGCTACACCTTC.

The chain links TRBV27 to TRBJ2-5, with 8 bases fitting TRBD1. Looked up from germline, CDR1 is MNHEY and CDR2 is SMNVEV (reference sequence). Trimming cost V 5 bases and J 5 bases; bases outside gene matches: 4. This CDR3 contains 13 residues. CDR3 nucleotides: TGTGCCAGCAGTCCCCAGGGGGCCGAGACCCAGTACTTC. The encoded protein is CASSPQGAETQYF.

This clone has more than one count but fewer than ten. The chain couples TRBV5-1 to TRBJ2-3, with D uncertain. Deletions cut 4 bases from V and 5 bases from J, with 14 bases between. In germline, CDR1 is SGHRS, CDR2 YFSETQ. The CDR3 consists of 14 residues. The CDR3 sequence is CASSPASGGDTQYF. DNA of the CDR3: TGCGCCAGCAGCCCGGCGTCGGGTGGAGATACGCAGTATTTT.

This clone occurred a few times. The chain combines TRBV6-5 with TRBJ1-2; D possibly corresponds to TRBD1 (6 bases). CDR1 and CDR2 from the germline V gene are MNHEY and SVGAGI. Trimming cost V 0 bases and J 4 bases, with 12 bases left between them. CDR3 length: 15 amino acids. The chain's CDR3 is CASSYSIVQGYGYTF. CDR3 nucleotides: TGTGCCAGCAGTTACTCTATCGTACAGGGCTATGGCTACACCTTC.

This chain uses TRBV4-1 with TRBJ2-3, with TRBD2 identical over 12 bases. This CDR3 has 18 residues. Trimming cost V 3 bases and J 2 bases; bases outside gene matches: 9. Germline V gene data show CDR1 as MGHRA and CDR2 as YSYEKL. CDR3 protein: CASSHLRTSGTYTDTQYF. CDR3 DNA sequence: TGCGCCAGCAGCCATCTACGGACTAGCGGGACCTACACAGATACGCAGTATTTT.

This clone was seen a few times. The chain has TRBV16 and TRBJ1-2; no definite D call. Germline CDR1 is KGHSY and CDR2 is FQNENV. The V and J ends lost 3 bases and 4 bases respectively, with 15 bases between them. The CDR3 is 15 amino acids. DNA of the CDR3: TGTGCCAGCAGCCACGCACGGTACGGGGTCTATGGCTACACCTTC. This gives the protein CASSHARYGVYGYTF.

A few counts support this clone. CDR3 nucleotide sequence: TGCGCCAGCAGCCAAGGCGGTCACGGCACCTACGAGCAGTACTTC. It yields the protein CASSQGGHGTYEQYF. This chain connects TRBV4-1 to TRBJ2-7; D is undetermined. CDR1 is MGHRA, CDR2 YSYEKL, per germline. The CDR3 length is 15 residues. The V end was cut by 1 base, the J end by 2 bases, with 12 bases between.

V gene TRBV9 combines with J gene TRBJ2-7, with a tentative D call TRBD2 (6 bases). The CDR3 has 15 amino acids. V dropped 0 bases and J dropped 4 bases, with 14 bases sitting between them. CDR1 is SGDLS and CDR2 is YYNGEE in the germline V gene. The CDR3 DNA is TGTGCCAGCAGCGTAGCGGGGGAAGGCGGTTACGAGCAGTACTTC. This sequence encodes CASSVAGEGGYEQYF.

The rearrangement joins TRBV2 to TRBJ2-7; no clear D. The germline gives CDR1 SNHLY, CDR2 FYNNEI. V was pared by 7 bases and J by 0 bases, with 4 bases between. This CDR3 region has 11 residues. The CDR3 DNA follows: TGTGCCAGCATGGCCTCCTACGAGCAGTACTTC. This encodes CASMASYEQYF.

This chain uses TRBV30 with TRBJ1-3, with 7 nucleotides matching TRBD1. From germline, CDR1 is GTSNPN and CDR2 SVGIG (reference sequence). This CDR3 spans 13 amino acids. V was clipped by 0 bases and J by 6 bases; unmatched bases: 2. For the CDR3, the DNA is TGTGCCTGGAGTGTAAAGGGGGCAAACACCATATATTTT. Its protein is CAWSVKGANTIYF.

The genes are TRBV29-1 and TRBJ2-5, with D tentatively TRBD1 (6 bases). Deletions cut 4 bases from V and 4 bases from J, with 13 bases between. CDR3 length: 13 residues. Per the germline V gene, CDR1 is SQVTM and CDR2 is ANQGSEA. The CDR3 nucleotides are TGCAGCGTTGTGTCAGGGGTCGGAGAGACCCAGTACTTC. Protein product: CSVVSGVGETQYF.

This clone was seen only a few times. The genes are TRBV14 and TRBJ2-5; D is possibly TRBD1 (6 bases). The germline V gene encodes CDR1 SGHDN and CDR2 FVKESK. Trimming removed 4 bases at V and 5 bases at J, with 17 bases between. The CDR3 is made up of 15 amino acids. The CDR3 bases are TGTGCCAGCAGCCGAGTGGGACATCTGTCCGAGACCCAGTACTTC. Translation gives CASSRVGHLSETQYF.

This clone has just a few counts. The gene calls are TRBV19 and TRBJ2-7, with a possible D match to TRBD2 (5 bases). Germline V gene sequence: CDR1 LNHDA, CDR2 SQIVND (reference sequence). The CDR3 has 14 residues. Trimming cost V 5 bases and J 2 bases, with 13 bases left between them. CDR3 nucleotide sequence: TGTGCCAGTAGTCTGCTAGCTCAAACCTACGAGCAGTACTTC. Translation: CASSLLAQTYEQYF. The complete variable domain, with remaining parts taken from reference TRBV19 and TRBJ2-7, reads DGGITQSPKYLFRKEGQNVTLSCEQNLNHDAMYWYRQDPGQGLRLIYYSQIVNDFQKGDIAEGYSVSREKKESFPLTVTSAQKNPTAFYLCASSLLAQTYEQYFGPGTRLTVT.

This clone was counted only a few times. Distinct nucleotide sequences in the sample also encode this CDR3. The genes are TRBV30 and TRBJ2-7, with TRBD1 as a possible D gene (6 bases). This CDR3 spans 12 amino acids. From germline, CDR1 is GTSNPN and CDR2 SVGIG (reference sequence). V lost 3 bases and J lost 6, with 12 bases in between. This CDR3 reads CAWSQQGGEQYF. CDR3 in DNA: TGTGCCTGGAGCCAACAGGGTGGCGAGCAGTACTTC.

The chain combines TRBV7-9 with TRBJ2-7, with D tentatively TRBD2 (6 bases). The CDR3 sequence is 14 residues long. Trimming pared 5 bases from V and 2 bases from J, leaving 13 bases between. Germline CDR1 reads SEHNR; CDR2 reads FQNEAQ (reference sequence). CDR3 protein: CASSQGGPPYEQYF. CDR3 nucleotides: TGTGCCAGCAGCCAAGGAGGGCCGCCCTACGAGCAGTACTTC.

This chain connects TRBV4-1 to TRBJ2-3; possibly TRBD1 for D (5 bases). Germline assignment: CDR1 MGHRA and CDR2 YSYEKL. V was cut by 0 bases and J by 6 bases, with 13 bases left in between. The CDR3 length is 15 residues. The CDR3 DNA reads as TGCGCCAGCAGCCAAGATGCCGAAAACAGGGATACGCAGTATTTT. It encodes CASSQDAENRDTQYF.